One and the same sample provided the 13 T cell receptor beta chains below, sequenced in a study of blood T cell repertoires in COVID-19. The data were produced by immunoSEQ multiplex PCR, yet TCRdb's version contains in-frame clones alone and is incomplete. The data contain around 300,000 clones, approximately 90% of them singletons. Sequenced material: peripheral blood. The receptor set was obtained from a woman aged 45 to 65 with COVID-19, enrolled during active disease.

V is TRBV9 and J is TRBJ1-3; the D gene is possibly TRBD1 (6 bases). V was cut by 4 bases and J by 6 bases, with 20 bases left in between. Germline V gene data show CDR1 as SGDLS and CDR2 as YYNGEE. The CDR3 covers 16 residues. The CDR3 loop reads CASSPQPGHFTNTIYF. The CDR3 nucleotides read TGTGCCAGCAGCCCCCAACCGGGACACTTTACAAACACCATATATTTT.

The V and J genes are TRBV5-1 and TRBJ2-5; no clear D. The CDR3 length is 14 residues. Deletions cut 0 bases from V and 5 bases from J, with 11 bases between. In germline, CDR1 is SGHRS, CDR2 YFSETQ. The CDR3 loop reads CASSLARYMETQYF. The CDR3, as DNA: TGCGCCAGCAGCTTGGCCAGGTACATGGAGACCCAGTACTTC.

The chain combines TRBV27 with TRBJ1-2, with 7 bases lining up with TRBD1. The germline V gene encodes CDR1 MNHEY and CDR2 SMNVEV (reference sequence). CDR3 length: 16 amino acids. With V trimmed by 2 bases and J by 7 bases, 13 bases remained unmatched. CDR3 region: CASSLSPGQKRSGYTF. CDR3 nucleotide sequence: TGTGCCAGCAGTTTAAGCCCGGGACAGAAAAGGTCTGGCTACACCTTC.

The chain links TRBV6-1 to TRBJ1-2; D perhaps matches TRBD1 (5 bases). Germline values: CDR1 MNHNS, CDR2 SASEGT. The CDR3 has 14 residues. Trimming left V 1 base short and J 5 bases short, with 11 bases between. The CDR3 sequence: CASSEVEGEYGYTF. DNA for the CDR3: TGTGCCAGCAGTGAAGTAGAAGGGGAATATGGCTACACCTTC.

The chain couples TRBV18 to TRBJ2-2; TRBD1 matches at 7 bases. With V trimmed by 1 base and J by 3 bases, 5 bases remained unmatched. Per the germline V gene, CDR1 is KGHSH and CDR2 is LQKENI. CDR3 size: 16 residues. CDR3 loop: CASSPQRDRHTGELFF. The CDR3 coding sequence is TGTGCCAGCTCACCACAAAGGGACAGACACACCGGGGAGCTGTTTTTT. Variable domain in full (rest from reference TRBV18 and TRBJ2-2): NAGVMQNPRHLVRRRGQEARLRCSPMKGHSHVYWYRQLPEEGLKFMVYLQKENIIDESGMPKERFSAEFPKEGPSILRIQQVVRGDSAAYFCASSPQRDRHTGELFFGEGSRLTVL.

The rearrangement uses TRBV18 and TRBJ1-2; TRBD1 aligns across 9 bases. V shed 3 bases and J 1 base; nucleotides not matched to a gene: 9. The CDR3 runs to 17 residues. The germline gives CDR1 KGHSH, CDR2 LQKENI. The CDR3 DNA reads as TGTGCCAGCTCACCCCGGGACAGGGATTATGGTAACTATGGCTACACCTTC. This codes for CASSPRDRDYGNYGYTF.

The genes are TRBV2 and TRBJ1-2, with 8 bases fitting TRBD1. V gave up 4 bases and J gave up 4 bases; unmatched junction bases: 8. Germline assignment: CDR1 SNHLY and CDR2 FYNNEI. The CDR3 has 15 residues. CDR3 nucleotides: TGTGCCAGCAGTGGGGACAGGCGGCGGGGCTATGGCTACACCTTC. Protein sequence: CASSGDRRRGYGYTF.

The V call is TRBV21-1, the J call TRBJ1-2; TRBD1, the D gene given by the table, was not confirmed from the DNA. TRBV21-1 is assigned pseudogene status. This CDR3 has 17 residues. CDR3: CASSKAGLYRGPNGYTF. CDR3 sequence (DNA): TGTGCCAGCAGCAAAGCAGGTTTGTACAGGGGTCCGAATGGCTACACCTTC.

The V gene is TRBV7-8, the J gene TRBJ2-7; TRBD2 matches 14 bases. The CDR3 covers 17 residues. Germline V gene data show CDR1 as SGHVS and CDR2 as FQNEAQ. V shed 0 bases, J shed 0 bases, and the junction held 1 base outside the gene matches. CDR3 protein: CASSLAGTSGSSYEQYF. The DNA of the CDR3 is TGTGCCAGCAGCTTAGCGGGGACTAGCGGGAGCTCCTACGAGCAGTACTTC.

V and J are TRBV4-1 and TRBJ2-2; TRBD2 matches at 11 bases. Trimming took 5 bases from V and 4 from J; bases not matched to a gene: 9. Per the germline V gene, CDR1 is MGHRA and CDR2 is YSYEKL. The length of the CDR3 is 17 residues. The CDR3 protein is CASSSILAGGVTGELFF. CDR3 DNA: TGCGCCAGCAGCTCAATTCTAGCGGGAGGTGTCACCGGGGAGCTGTTTTTT.

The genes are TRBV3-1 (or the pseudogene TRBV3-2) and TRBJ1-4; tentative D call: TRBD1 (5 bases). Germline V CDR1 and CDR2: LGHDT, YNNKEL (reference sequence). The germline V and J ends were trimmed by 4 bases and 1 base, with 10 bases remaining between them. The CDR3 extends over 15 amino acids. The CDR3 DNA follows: TGTGCCAGCAGCCCCAGACAGCTAACTAATGAAAAACTGTTTTTT. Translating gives CASSPRQLTNEKLFF.

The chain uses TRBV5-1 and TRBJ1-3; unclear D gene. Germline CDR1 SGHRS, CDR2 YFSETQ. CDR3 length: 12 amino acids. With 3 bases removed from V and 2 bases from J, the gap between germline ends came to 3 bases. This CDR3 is CASSSTGNTIYF. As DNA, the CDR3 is TGCGCCAGCAGCTCTACTGGAAACACCATATATTTT.

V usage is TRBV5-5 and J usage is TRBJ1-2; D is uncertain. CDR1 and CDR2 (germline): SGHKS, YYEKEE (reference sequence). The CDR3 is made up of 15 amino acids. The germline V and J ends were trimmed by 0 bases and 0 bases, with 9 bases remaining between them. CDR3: CASSLGTGANYGYTF. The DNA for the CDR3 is TGTGCCAGCAGCTTGGGAACCGGGGCTAACTATGGCTACACCTTC.